The rows below give T cell receptor beta chains drawn from one sample of a study of CD4 T cells in relation to SARS-CoV-2 and coronaviruses. For these TCRs, the target antigens are not known. Here immunoSEQ multiplex PCR was the method, and the copy in TCRdb shows in-frame clones only, minus some. The data contain approximately 30,000 clones, 74% of them singletons. The specimen was CD4+ T cells from PBMCs, cultured in vitro. These receptors all stem from a human donor in good health. Each CDR3 is given with its conserved first and last residue. D genes are given only for firm matches. Size values are once, few and many counts, or a class for expanded clones, and some rows have none.

CDR3 DNA	CDR3 protein	V gene	J gene	clone size	D gene
TGTGCCAGCAGCTACGGGACGGAAACCTACGAGCAGTACTTC	CASSYGTETYEQYF	TRBV4-2	TRBJ2-7	.	.
TGTGCCAGCAGCTTGCCCGACAGGGGAAGCTACAATGAGCAGTTCTTC	CASSLPDRGSYNEQFF	TRBV7-9	TRBJ2-1	.	TRBD1
TGCGCCAGCAGCCTCGACGAGGGGACCCAGTACTTC	CASSLDEGTQYF	TRBV5-1	TRBJ2-5	.	.
TGTGCCAGCAGCCAACAACAGGGGACCCACACCGGGGAGCTGTTTTTT	CASSQQQGTHTGELFF	TRBV3-1/TRBV3-2	TRBJ2-2	few	TRBD1
TGTGCCAGCAGCGTAGCTATATCACAGGGCAGCTCCTATAATTCACCCCTCCACTTT	CASSVAISQGSSYNSPLHF	TRBV9	TRBJ1-6	.	.
TGTGCCAGCAGGCGCGCGGGCCTCTATGGCTACACCTTC	CASRRAGLYGYTF	TRBV12-3/TRBV12-4	TRBJ1-2	once	.
TGTGCCAGCAGTTACTCGAGCAGGGGGCCGAGTCCACCCCTCCACTTT	CASSYSSRGPSPPLHF	TRBV6-2/TRBV6-3	TRBJ1-6	.	TRBD1
TGTGCCAGCAGCCGGCTCTTCGTTACGAACACTGAAGCTTTCTTT	CASSRLFVTNTEAFF	TRBV5-6	TRBJ1-1	.	.
TGCAGCGTGGCGGCCCGCACCGGGGAGCTGTTTTTT	CSVAARTGELFF	TRBV29-1	TRBJ2-2	.	.
TGTGCCAGCAGCCCCGGGACAGTCGTTAACACCGGGGAGCTGTTTTTT	CASSPGTVVNTGELFF	TRBV7-2	TRBJ2-2	.	TRBD1
TGTGCCAGCAGCCTCGGGGGAGGTGGGGCCAACGTCCTGACTTTC	CASSLGGGGANVLTF	TRBV6-1	TRBJ2-6	few	.
TGCAGTGCTAGTCCCCTGGGGGCCTCCTACAATGAGCAGTTCTTC	CSASPLGASYNEQFF	TRBV20-1	TRBJ2-1	.	.
TGTGCCAGCAGCGCCCGGGGTAGGGGGGCCTACAATGAGCAGTTCTTC	CASSARGRGAYNEQFF	TRBV7-9	TRBJ2-1	.	.
TGCGCCAGCAGCCAGTCCTCCGGGGTAGGGGAGACCCAGTACTTC	CASSQSSGVGETQYF	TRBV4-3	TRBJ2-5	.	.
TGTGCCAGCAGCCGAGATACAGGGTTTAACACTGAAGCTTTCTTT	CASSRDTGFNTEAFF	TRBV6-2/TRBV6-3	TRBJ1-1	.	.
TGTGCCAGACGACACTACCCGGACAGGGGAAACGAGCAGTACTTC	CARRHYPDRGNEQYF	TRBV11-3	TRBJ2-7	.	TRBD1
TGTGCCTTAGCGCGGCGCCCAGATACGCAGTATTTT	CALARRPDTQYF	TRBV30	TRBJ2-3	.	.
TGTGCCAGCAGCGAACAGCCGCAGAGCTCTGGAAACACCATATATTTT	CASSEQPQSSGNTIYF	TRBV9	TRBJ1-3	.	.
TGCGCCAGCAGCCAAGATCCGCTAGCTGATACGCAGTATTTT	CASSQDPLADTQYF	TRBV4-3	TRBJ2-3	.	.
TGTGCCAGCAGCCGTGGGGGGACAGGTAAAGACACCGGGGAGCTGTTTTTT	CASSRGGTGKDTGELFF	TRBV27	TRBJ2-2	few	TRBD1
TGTGCCAGCAGTGAATCGGGGGGCGCCTACGAGCAGTACTTC	CASSESGGAYEQYF	TRBV25-1	TRBJ2-7	.	.
TGTGCCAGTAGTATATCCCCCCGACAGGGATTGGGCAATCAGCCCCAGCATTTT	CASSISPRQGLGNQPQHF	TRBV19	TRBJ1-5	.	TRBD1
TGTGCCAGCAGTTTACTGGAGACCATATATTTT	CASSLLETIYF	TRBV12-3/TRBV12-4	TRBJ1-3	.	.
TGTGCCAGCAGCGACAGCCCCGATCAGCCCCAGCATTTT	CASSDSPDQPQHF	TRBV7-2	TRBJ1-5	.	.
TGTGCCAGCAGCTTAGAGAGGGTGACATGGGGTGAGCAGTTCTTC	CASSLERVTWGEQFF	TRBV7-8	TRBJ2-1	.	.
TGTGCCAGCATAGAGGGAGGAGTCCATGGCTACACCTTC	CASIEGGVHGYTF	TRBV28	TRBJ1-2	.	.
TGCGCCAGCAGCTTGGCAGGGGGGGTACCCCAAGAGACCCAGTACTTC	CASSLAGGVPQETQYF	TRBV5-1	TRBJ2-5	.	.
TGTGCTAGTGGTTTGGTACAGGGAAGGGCCGGGGAGCTGTTTTTT	CASGLVQGRAGELFF	TRBV12-5	TRBJ2-2	.	.
TGCGCCAGCAAAGGGACTAGCGGGGGGCCCGGGGAGCTGTTTTTT	CASKGTSGGPGELFF	TRBV10-2	TRBJ2-2	few	TRBD2
TGTGCCAGCAGCCTCGGCGGGCGGGATACGCAGTATTTT	CASSLGGRDTQYF	TRBV4-2	TRBJ2-3	large	.
TGTGCCATCAGTGATGGGTCCGAGGAAAAACTGTTTTTT	CAISDGSEEKLFF	TRBV10-3	TRBJ1-4	.	.
TGTGCCAGCACCTGGGGGCGGGGGAACACTGAAGCTTTCTTT	CASTWGRGNTEAFF	TRBV3-1/TRBV3-2	TRBJ1-1	.	.
TGTGCCAGCAGCCAGGGGCCAGTCTACGAGCAGTACTTC	CASSQGPVYEQYF	TRBV5-6	TRBJ2-7	.	.
TGTGCCAGTAGTACCAGCGGGAGGGCATATGGCGAGCAGTACTTC	CASSTSGRAYGEQYF	TRBV19	TRBJ2-7	few	TRBD2